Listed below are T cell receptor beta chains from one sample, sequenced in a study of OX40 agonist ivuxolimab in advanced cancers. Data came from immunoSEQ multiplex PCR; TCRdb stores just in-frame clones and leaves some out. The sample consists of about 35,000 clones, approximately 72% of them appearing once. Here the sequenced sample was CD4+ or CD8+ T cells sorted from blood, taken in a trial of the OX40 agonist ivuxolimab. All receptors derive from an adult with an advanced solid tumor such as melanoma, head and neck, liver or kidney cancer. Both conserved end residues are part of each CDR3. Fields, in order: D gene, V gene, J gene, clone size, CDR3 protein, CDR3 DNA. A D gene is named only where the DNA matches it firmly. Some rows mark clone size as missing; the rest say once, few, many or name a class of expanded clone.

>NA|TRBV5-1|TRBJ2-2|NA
CASSLVPGNTGELFF
TGCGCCAGCAGCTTGGTACCGGGAAACACCGGGGAGCTGTTTTTT
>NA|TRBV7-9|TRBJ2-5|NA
CASSGPSRETQYF
TGTGCCAGCAGCGGACCCTCTAGGGAGACCCAGTACTTC
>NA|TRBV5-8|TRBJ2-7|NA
CASSIHRVQAYEQYF
TGTGCCAGCAGCATCCACAGGGTTCAAGCCTACGAGCAGTACTTC
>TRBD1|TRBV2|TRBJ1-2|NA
CASSELEGARGRGYTF
TGTGCCAGCAGTGAACTTGAGGGGGCGCGAGGTCGTGGCTACACCTTC
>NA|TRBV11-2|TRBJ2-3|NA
CASSLLRADTQYF
TGTGCCAGCAGCCTCCTCCGGGCCGATACGCAGTATTTT
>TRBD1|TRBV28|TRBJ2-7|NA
CASSLIGTGGLSFNEQYF
TGTGCCAGCAGCCTCATCGGGACAGGGGGCCTCTCTTTTAACGAGCAGTACTTC
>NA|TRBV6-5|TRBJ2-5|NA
CASSRDGPPTQYF
TGTGCCAGCAGCCGGGACGGCCCCCCGACCCAGTACTTC
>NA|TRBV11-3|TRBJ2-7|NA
CASSLAVRGEQYF
TGTGCCAGCAGCTTAGCTGTAAGAGGCGAGCAGTACTTC
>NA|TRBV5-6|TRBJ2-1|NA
CASSLSQQANEQFF
TGTGCCAGCAGCTTGTCCCAGCAAGCTAATGAGCAGTTCTTC
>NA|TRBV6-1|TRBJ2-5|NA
CASSQAETQYF
TGTGCCAGCAGTCAAGCAGAGACCCAGTACTTC
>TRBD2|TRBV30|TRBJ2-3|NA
CAWSGGLGPGGGTQYF
TGTGCCTGGAGCGGTGGGCTCGGTCCCGGGGGGGGTACGCAGTATTTT
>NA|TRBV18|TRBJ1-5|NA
CASAPRFTDQPQHF
TGTGCCAGCGCGCCGAGGTTTACGGATCAGCCCCAGCATTTT
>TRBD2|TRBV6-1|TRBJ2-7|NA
CASNSGTSLNYEQYF
TGTGCCAGCAACTCCGGGACTAGCTTGAACTACGAGCAGTACTTC
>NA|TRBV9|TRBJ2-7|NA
CASSPRDTLYEQYF
TGTGCCAGCAGCCCCCGGGACACCCTGTACGAGCAGTACTTC
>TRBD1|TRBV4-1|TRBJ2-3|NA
CASSQGQGTRDTQYF
TGCGCCAGCAGCCAAGGACAGGGAACTCGAGATACGCAGTATTTT
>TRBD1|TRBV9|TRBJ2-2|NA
CASNRGGTGNGGELFF
TGTGCCAGCAACCGTGGTGGGACAGGGAACGGCGGGGAGCTGTTTTTT
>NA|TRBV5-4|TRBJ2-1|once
CASSFSGTSNEQFF
TGTGCCAGCAGCTTTTCCGGGACTTCGAATGAGCAGTTCTTC
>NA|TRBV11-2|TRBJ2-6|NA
CASTVTYSGANVLTF
TGTGCCAGCACCGTCACATACTCTGGGGCCAACGTCCTGACTTTC
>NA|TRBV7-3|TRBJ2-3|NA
CASSLDPLGAGVTDTQYF
TGTGCCAGCAGCTTAGACCCCCTGGGGGCGGGGGTCACAGATACGCAGTATTTT
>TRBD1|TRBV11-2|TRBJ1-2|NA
CASSIDRDNGYTF
TGTGCCAGCAGCATCGACAGGGATAACGGCTACACCTTC
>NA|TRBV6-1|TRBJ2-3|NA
CASSGQSTDTQYF
TGTGCCAGCAGCGGACAGAGTACAGATACGCAGTATTTT
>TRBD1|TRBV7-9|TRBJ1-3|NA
CASSKAGTGAGNTIYF
TGTGCCAGCAGCAAAGCCGGGACAGGGGCTGGAAACACCATATATTTT
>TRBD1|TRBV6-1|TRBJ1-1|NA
CASSEADRGPEAFF
TGTGCCAGCAGTGAAGCCGACAGGGGCCCTGAAGCTTTCTTT
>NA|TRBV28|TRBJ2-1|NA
CASRSTGATYNEQFF
TGTGCCAGCAGATCAACGGGCGCAACCTACAATGAGCAGTTCTTC
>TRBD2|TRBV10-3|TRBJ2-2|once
CAISSGETGELFF
TGTGCCATCAGTAGCGGGGAGACCGGGGAGCTGTTTTTT
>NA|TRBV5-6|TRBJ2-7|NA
CASSSSLNEQYF
TGTGCCAGCAGCTCCAGTCTGAACGAGCAGTACTTC
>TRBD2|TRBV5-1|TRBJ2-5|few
CASSPGSGMYQETQYF
TGCGCCAGCAGCCCAGGTAGCGGGATGTACCAAGAGACCCAGTACTTC
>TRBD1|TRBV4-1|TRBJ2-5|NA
CASSQETGTETQYF
TGCGCCAGCAGCCAAGAGACAGGGACGGAGACCCAGTACTTC
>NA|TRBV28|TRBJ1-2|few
CASSTSSLIGYTF
TGTGCCAGCAGTACCTCGTCACTGATCGGCTACACCTTC
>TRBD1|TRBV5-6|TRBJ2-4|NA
CASSLTGESKNIQYF
TGTGCCAGCAGCTTGACAGGGGAATCCAAAAACATTCAGTACTTC
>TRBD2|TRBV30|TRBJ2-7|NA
CAWTLAGAAYEQYF
TGTGCCTGGACTCTAGCGGGAGCTGCCTACGAGCAGTACTTC